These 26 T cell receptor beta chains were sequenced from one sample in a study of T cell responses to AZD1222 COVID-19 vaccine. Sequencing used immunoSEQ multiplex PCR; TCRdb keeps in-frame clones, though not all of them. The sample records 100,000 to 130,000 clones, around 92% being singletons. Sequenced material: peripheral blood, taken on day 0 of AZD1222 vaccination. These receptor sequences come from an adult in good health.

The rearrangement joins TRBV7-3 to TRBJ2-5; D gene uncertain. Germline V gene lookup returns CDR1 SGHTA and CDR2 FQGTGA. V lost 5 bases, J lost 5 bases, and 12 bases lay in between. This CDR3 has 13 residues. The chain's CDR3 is CASSPYGKETQYF. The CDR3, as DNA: TGTGCCAGCAGCCCGTATGGGAAGGAGACCCAGTACTTC.

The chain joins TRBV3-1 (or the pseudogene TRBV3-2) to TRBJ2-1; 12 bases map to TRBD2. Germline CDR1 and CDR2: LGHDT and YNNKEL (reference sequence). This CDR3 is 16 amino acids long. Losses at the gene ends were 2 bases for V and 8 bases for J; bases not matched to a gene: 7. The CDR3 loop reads CASSQTLAGGPHEQFF. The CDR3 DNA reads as TGTGCCAGCAGCCAAACCCTAGCGGGAGGGCCGCATGAGCAGTTCTTC.

CDR3 sequence: CASSPQGPGTEAFF. DNA of the CDR3: TGTGCCAGCAGTCCACAGGGTCCCGGAACTGAAGCTTTCTTT. This chain uses TRBV27 with TRBJ1-1; D perhaps matches TRBD1 (6 bases). CDR3 length equals 14 residues. Trimming left V 5 bases short and J 5 bases short, with 15 bases between. The germline CDR1 and CDR2 sequences are MNHEY and SMNVEV (reference sequence).

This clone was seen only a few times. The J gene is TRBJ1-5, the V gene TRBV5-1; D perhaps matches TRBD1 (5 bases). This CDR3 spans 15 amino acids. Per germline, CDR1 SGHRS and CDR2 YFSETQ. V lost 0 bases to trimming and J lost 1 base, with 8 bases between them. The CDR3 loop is CASSLEGASNQPQHF. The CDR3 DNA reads TGCGCCAGCAGCTTGGAAGGGGCGAGCAATCAGCCCCAGCATTTT.

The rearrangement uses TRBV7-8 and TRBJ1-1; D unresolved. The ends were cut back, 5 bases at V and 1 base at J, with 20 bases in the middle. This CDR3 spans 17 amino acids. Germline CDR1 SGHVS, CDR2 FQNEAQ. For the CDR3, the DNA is TGTGCCAGCAGCCCATTCATTTCCGGGCCGAGGAACACTGAAGCTTTCTTT. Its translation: CASSPFISGPRNTEAFF.

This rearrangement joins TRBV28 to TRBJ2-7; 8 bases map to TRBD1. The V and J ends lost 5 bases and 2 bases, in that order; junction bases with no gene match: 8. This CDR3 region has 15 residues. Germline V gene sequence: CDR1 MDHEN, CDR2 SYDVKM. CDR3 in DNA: TGTGCCAGCAGTGAAACAGGGGGTCACCCCTACGAGCAGTACTTC. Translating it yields CASSETGGHPYEQYF. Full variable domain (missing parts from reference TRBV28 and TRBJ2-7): DVKVTQSSRYLVKRTGEKVFLECVQDMDHENMFWYRQDPGLGLRLIYFSYDVKMKEKGDIPEGYSVSREKKERFSLILESASTNQTSMYLCASSETGGHPYEQYFGPGTRLTVT.

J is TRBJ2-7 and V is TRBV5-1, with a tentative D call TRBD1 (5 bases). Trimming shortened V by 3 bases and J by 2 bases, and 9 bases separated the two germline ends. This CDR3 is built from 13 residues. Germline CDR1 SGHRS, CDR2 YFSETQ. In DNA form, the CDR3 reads TGCGCCAGCAGCTCGGACAATGCCTACGAGCAGTACTTC. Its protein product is CASSSDNAYEQYF.

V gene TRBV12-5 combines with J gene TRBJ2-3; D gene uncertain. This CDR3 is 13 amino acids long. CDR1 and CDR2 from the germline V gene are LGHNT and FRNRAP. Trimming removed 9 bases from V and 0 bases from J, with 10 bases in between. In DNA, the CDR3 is TGTGCTAGCACGACGGAAAGCACAGATACGCAGTATTTT. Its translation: CASTTESTDTQYF.

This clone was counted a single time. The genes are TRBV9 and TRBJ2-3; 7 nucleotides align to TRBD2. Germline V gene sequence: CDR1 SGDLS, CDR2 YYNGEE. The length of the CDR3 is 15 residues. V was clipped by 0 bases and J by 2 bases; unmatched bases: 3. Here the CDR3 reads CASSVATSVTDTQYF. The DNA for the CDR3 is TGTGCCAGCAGCGTAGCTACTAGCGTCACAGATACGCAGTATTTT.

This CDR3 reads CASSSQGNQPQHF. The CDR3 DNA follows: TGTGCCAGCAGCAGTCAGGGGAATCAGCCCCAGCATTTT. The chain has TRBV6-6 and TRBJ1-5; possible D gene TRBD1, 6 bases. The CDR3 consists of 13 residues. CDR1 MNHNY and CDR2 SVGAGI come from the germline V gene (reference sequence). V was trimmed by 6 bases and J by 4 bases, leaving 10 bases between them.

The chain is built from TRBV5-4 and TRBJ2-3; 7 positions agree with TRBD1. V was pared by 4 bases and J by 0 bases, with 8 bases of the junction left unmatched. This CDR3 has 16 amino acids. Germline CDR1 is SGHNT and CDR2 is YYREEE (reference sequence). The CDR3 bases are TGTGCCAGCAGCAAGTTAACGGGACAGAGCACAGATACGCAGTATTTT. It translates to CASSKLTGQSTDTQYF.

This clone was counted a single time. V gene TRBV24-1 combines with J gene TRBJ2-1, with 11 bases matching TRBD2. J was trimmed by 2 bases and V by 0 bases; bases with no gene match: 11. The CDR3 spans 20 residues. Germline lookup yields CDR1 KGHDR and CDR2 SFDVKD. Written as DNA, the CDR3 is TGTGCCACCAGTGATTTGCGGGGTAGCGGGAGGGCCTCGGCCTACAATGAGCAGTTCTTC. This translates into CATSDLRGSGRASAYNEQFF.

CDR3 in DNA: TGTGCCAGCAGTCAAACGACAGGGATGGGTGGCTACACCTTC. It is translated as CASSQTTGMGGYTF. The V call is TRBV27, the J call TRBJ1-2, with 7 nucleotides matching TRBD1. The germline CDR1 and CDR2 sequences are MNHEY and SMNVEV (reference sequence). This CDR3 has 14 amino acids. The junction had 10 bases not matched to a gene; V was cut back by 5 bases and J by 7 bases.

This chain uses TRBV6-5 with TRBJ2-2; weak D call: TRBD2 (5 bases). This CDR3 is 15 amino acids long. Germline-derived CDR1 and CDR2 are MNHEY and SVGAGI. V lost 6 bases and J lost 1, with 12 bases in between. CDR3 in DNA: TGTGCCAGCAGCCTAGCATGGCAGAACACCGGGGAGCTGTTTTTT. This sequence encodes CASSLAWQNTGELFF.

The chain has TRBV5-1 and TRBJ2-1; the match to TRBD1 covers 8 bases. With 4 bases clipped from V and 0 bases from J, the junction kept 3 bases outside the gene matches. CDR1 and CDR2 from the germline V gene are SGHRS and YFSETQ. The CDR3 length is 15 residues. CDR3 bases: TGCGCCAGCAGCGAGACAGGGGACTCCTACAATGAGCAGTTCTTC. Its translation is CASSETGDSYNEQFF.

CDR3 nucleotides: TGTGCCAGCTCACCTGTAAGGGGCTCCTACGAGCAGTACTTC. It codes for CASSPVRGSYEQYF. V and J are TRBV18 and TRBJ2-7, with a weak D call TRBD1 (5 bases). Germline V gene data show CDR1 as KGHSH and CDR2 as LQKENI. V lost 3 bases and J lost 0, with 9 bases in between. This CDR3 contains 14 residues.

CDR3 in amino acids: CASSMGQGGETQYF. The CDR3 nucleotides read TGTGCCAGTAGTATGGGGCAGGGCGGAGAGACCCAGTACTTC. V is TRBV19 and J is TRBJ2-5, with a weak D call TRBD1 (5 bases). The V and J ends lost 3 bases and 4 bases respectively, with 12 bases between them. CDR3 length equals 14 residues. Germline V CDR1 and CDR2: LNHDA, SQIVND (reference sequence). Combining the CDR3 with reference TRBV19 and TRBJ2-5 gives the whole variable domain DGGITQSPKYLFRKEGQNVTLSCEQNLNHDAMYWYRQDPGQGLRLIYYSQIVNDFQKGDIAEGYSVSREKKESFPLTVTSAQKNPTAFYLCASSMGQGGETQYFGPGTRLLVL.

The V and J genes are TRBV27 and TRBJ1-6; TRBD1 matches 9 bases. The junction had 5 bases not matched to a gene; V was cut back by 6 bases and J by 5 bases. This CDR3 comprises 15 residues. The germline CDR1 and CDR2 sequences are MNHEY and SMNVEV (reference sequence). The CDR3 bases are TGTGCCAGCAGGCCCGGGACAGGGCATAATTCACCCCTCCACTTT. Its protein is CASRPGTGHNSPLHF.

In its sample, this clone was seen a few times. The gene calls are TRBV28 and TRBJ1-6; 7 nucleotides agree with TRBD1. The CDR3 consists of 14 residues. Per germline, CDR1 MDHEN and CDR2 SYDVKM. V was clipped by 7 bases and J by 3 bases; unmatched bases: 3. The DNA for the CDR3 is TGTGCCAGCACCTCAGGGGGCTATAATTCACCCCTCCACTTT. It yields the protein CASTSGGYNSPLHF.

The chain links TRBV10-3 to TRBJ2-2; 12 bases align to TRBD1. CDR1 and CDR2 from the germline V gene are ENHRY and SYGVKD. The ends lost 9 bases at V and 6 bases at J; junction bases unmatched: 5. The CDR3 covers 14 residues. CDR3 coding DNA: TGTGCCATACGGGGACAGGGGGCAGCCGGGGAGCTGTTTTTT. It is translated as CAIRGQGAAGELFF.

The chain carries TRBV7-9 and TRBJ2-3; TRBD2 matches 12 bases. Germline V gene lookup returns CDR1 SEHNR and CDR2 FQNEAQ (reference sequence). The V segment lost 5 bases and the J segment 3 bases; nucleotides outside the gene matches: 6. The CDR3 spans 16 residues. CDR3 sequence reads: CASSPRLAGVTDTQYF. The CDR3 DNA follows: TGTGCCAGCAGCCCTCGACTAGCGGGAGTAACAGATACGCAGTATTTT.

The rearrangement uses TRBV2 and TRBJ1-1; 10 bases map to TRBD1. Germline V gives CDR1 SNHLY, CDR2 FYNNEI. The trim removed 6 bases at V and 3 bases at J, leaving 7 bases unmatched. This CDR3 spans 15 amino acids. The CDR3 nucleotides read TGTGCCAGCAGACCCGGGACAGGGGCTCACACTGAAGCTTTCTTT. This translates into CASRPGTGAHTEAFF.

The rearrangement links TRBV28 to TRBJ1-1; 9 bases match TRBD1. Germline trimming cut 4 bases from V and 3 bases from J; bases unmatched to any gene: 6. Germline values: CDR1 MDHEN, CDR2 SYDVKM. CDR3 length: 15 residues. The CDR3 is CASSWGTGRDTEAFF. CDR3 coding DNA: TGTGCCAGCAGTTGGGGGACAGGGAGGGACACTGAAGCTTTCTTT.

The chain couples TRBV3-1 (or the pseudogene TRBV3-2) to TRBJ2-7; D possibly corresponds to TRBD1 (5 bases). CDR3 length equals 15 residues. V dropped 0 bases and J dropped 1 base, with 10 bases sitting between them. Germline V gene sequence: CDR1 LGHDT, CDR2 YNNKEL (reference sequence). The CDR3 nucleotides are TGTGCCAGCAGCCAAGATCATCAGGGATCCTACGAGCAGTACTTC. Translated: CASSQDHQGSYEQYF.

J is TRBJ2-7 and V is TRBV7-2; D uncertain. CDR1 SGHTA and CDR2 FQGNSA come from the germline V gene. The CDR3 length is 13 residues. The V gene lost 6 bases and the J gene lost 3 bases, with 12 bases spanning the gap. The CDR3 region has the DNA TGTGCCAGCAGATCAGGAGCCTACTACGAGCAGTACTTC. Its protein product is CASRSGAYYEQYF.

The CDR3 sequence: CASLPGQGAWETQYF. Here the CDR3 DNA reads TGTGCCTCCCTCCCCGGACAGGGGGCGTGGGAGACCCAGTACTTC. The chain has TRBV30 and TRBJ2-5, with 11 nucleotides matching TRBD1. Per the germline V gene, CDR1 is GTSNPN and CDR2 is SVGIG (reference sequence). With 7 bases clipped from V and 5 bases from J, the junction kept 12 bases outside the gene matches. This CDR3 spans 15 amino acids.